This entry lists 23 T cell receptor beta chains sequenced from one sample in a study of T cells in localized non-small cell lung cancer. Here immunoSEQ multiplex PCR was the method, and the copy in TCRdb shows in-frame clones only, minus some. The table has roughly 30,000 clones, 94% seen once. The sample consisted of peripheral blood, taken before any cancer treatment. The receptor set was obtained from a woman aged 35 to 70 with stage I lung adenocarcinoma.

The rearrangement links TRBV19 to TRBJ2-2; tentatively, D is TRBD2 (7 bases). Trimming stripped 6 bases from V and 1 base from J, with 15 bases between. Germline CDR1 is LNHDA and CDR2 is SQIVND (reference sequence). The CDR3 spans 16 residues. CDR3 amino acids: CASRTLRGGNTGELFF. The CDR3 bases are TGTGCCAGTAGAACCTTAAGGGGGGGGAACACCGGGGAGCTGTTTTTT.

This chain joins TRBV28 and TRBJ2-6, with no clear D. The CDR3 sequence is 15 residues long. V lost 1 base to trimming and J lost 0 bases, with 4 bases between them. The germline CDR1 and CDR2 sequences are MDHEN and SYDVKM. CDR3 residues: CASSLSSSGANVLTF. The CDR3 coding sequence is TGTGCCAGCAGTTTATCGTCCTCTGGGGCCAACGTCCTGACTTTC.

V gene TRBV5-1 combines with J gene TRBJ2-3; the D is unclear. V was cut by 0 bases and J by 11 bases, with 7 bases left in between. Germline values: CDR1 SGHRS, CDR2 YFSETQ. This CDR3 spans 11 amino acids. CDR3 residues: CASSLVSWQYF. Here the CDR3 DNA reads TGCGCCAGCAGCTTGGTGAGCTGGCAGTATTTT.

The chain links TRBV7-2 to TRBJ2-7; TRBD2 agrees at 7 bases. CDR1 is SGHTA and CDR2 is FQGNSA in the germline V gene. V dropped 3 bases and J dropped 6; count of bases not matched to a gene: 2. The CDR3 length is 12 residues. The CDR3 is CASSFTSAEQYF. The CDR3 nucleotides are TGTGCCAGCAGCTTTACTAGCGCCGAGCAGTACTTC.

The gene calls are TRBV4-3 and TRBJ2-1; TRBD2 is a possible D gene (6 bases). The length of the CDR3 is 19 residues. V was clipped by 0 bases and J by 4 bases, with 22 bases between them. Germline V gene data show CDR1 as LGHNA and CDR2 as YSLEER. As DNA, the CDR3 is TGCGCCAGCAGCCAAGATAACGGGTTCGGCGGGGTGGGTTACAATGAGCAGTTCTTC. Its protein is CASSQDNGFGGVGYNEQFF.

This chain uses TRBV18 with TRBJ2-1, with D tentatively TRBD2 (6 bases). Trimming cost V 6 bases and J 6 bases, with 12 bases left between them. Germline V gives CDR1 KGHSH, CDR2 LQKENI. This CDR3 is built from 13 residues. The CDR3, as DNA: TGTGCCAGCTCCCTACTCGGGGGCAATGAGCAGTTCTTC. It codes for CASSLLGGNEQFF.

The rearrangement links TRBV28 to TRBJ1-1; 7 nucleotides align to TRBD1. The V gene's germline CDR1 is MDHEN and CDR2 SYDVKM. V shed 5 bases, J shed 3 bases, and the junction held 6 bases outside the gene matches. The CDR3 has 14 amino acids. The CDR3: CASSLSGGDTEAFF. The CDR3 DNA reads as TGTGCCAGCAGTCTTTCAGGGGGAGACACTGAAGCTTTCTTT.

The count of this clone is one. CDR3 in amino acids: CASSLEQGGKLFF. DNA for the CDR3: TGTGCCAGCAGCTTAGAACAGGGCGGAAAACTGTTTTTT. The chain uses TRBV7-9 and TRBJ1-4; D perhaps matches TRBD1 (6 bases). The CDR3 contains 13 residues. The V gene lost 1 base and the J gene lost 10 bases, with 10 bases spanning the gap. The germline V gene has CDR1 SEHNR and CDR2 FQNEAQ (reference sequence).

V and J are TRBV2 and TRBJ1-1; 8 nucleotides line up with TRBD1. The trim removed 3 bases at V and 7 bases at J, leaving 4 bases unmatched. Germline-derived CDR1 and CDR2 are SNHLY and FYNNEI. The CDR3 contains 13 residues. The CDR3 protein is CASSDRDRLEAFF. In DNA form, the CDR3 reads TGTGCCAGCAGTGACAGGGACAGGCTTGAAGCTTTCTTT.

The chain uses TRBV4-3 and TRBJ2-3; no definite D call. This CDR3 region has 14 residues. Between the trimmed V and J ends, which lost 0 bases and 5 bases, there was a span of 9 bases. CDR1 is LGHNA and CDR2 is YSLEER in the germline V gene. CDR3 sequence (DNA): TGCGCCAGCAGCCAAGAAGCCCTCAGAGATACGCAGTATTTT. Translating it yields CASSQEALRDTQYF.

V is TRBV7-9 and J is TRBJ2-7; D uncertain. Trimming pared 2 bases from V and 12 bases from J, leaving 17 bases between. Germline V gene data show CDR1 as SEHNR and CDR2 as FQNEAQ (reference sequence). The CDR3 has 13 residues. The CDR3 DNA sequence: TGTGCCAGCAGCTTACAGGACGCCCCAGTCCGGTACTTC. It yields the protein CASSLQDAPVRYF.

In this sample, this clone turned up once. This rearrangement joins TRBV19 to TRBJ2-7; 8 nucleotides match TRBD1. Trimming took 6 bases from V and 4 from J; bases not matched to a gene: 8. The length of the CDR3 is 14 residues. The V gene's germline CDR1 is LNHDA and CDR2 SQIVND (reference sequence). The CDR3, as DNA: TGTGCCAGTAGGTCCGGGACAGGACGGTACGAGCAGTACTTC. The encoded protein is CASRSGTGRYEQYF. Using reference TRBV19 and TRBJ2-7 for the parts outside the CDR3, the full variable domain is DGGITQSPKYLFRKEGQNVTLSCEQNLNHDAMYWYRQDPGQGLRLIYYSQIVNDFQKGDIAEGYSVSREKKESFPLTVTSAQKNPTAFYLCASRSGTGRYEQYFGPGTRLTVT.

J is TRBJ1-5 and V is TRBV27; 8 bases match TRBD1. The CDR3 is 15 amino acids. The germline gives CDR1 MNHEY, CDR2 SMNVEV (reference sequence). V was pared by 3 bases and J by 7 bases, with 8 bases of the junction left unmatched. The CDR3 sequence: CASSLTGEFYQPQHF. Here the CDR3 DNA reads TGTGCCAGCAGTTTGACAGGGGAGTTTTACCAGCCCCAGCATTTT.

This chain connects TRBV2 to TRBJ2-2; D not resolved. Germline V gene sequence: CDR1 SNHLY, CDR2 FYNNEI. CDR3 length: 13 residues. V lost 0 bases and J 3 bases, leaving 2 bases between the germline ends. The CDR3 region is CASSEAYTGELFF. CDR3 nucleotides: TGTGCCAGCAGTGAAGCTTACACCGGGGAGCTGTTTTTT. The full variable domain, completed using reference TRBV2 and TRBJ2-2, is EPEVTQTPSHQVTQMGQEVILRCVPISNHLYFYWYRQILGQKVEFLVSFYNNEISEKSEIFDDQFSVERPDGSNFTLKIRSTKLEDSAMYFCASSEAYTGELFFGEGSRLTVL.

This clone appeared a single time. The rearrangement links TRBV7-3 to TRBJ2-3; weak D call: TRBD1 (6 bases). Germline assignment: CDR1 SGHTA and CDR2 FQGTGA. This CDR3 spans 15 amino acids. Trimming removed 7 bases at V and 4 bases at J, with 18 bases between. CDR3 sequence reads: CASTIGTSPSDTQYF. The CDR3 nucleotides read TGTGCCAGCACGATAGGGACATCCCCATCAGATACGCAGTATTTT. Full variable domain (rest looked up from reference TRBV7-3 and TRBJ2-3): GAGVSQTPSNKVTEKGKYVELRCDPISGHTALYWYRQSLGQGPEFLIYFQGTGAADDSGLPNDRFFAVRPEGSVSTLKIQRTERGDSAVYLCASTIGTSPSDTQYFGPGTRLTVL.

This rearrangement joins TRBV5-4 to TRBJ1-1; D ambiguous. Between the trimmed V and J ends, which lost 0 bases and 1 base, there was a span of 10 bases. Looked up from germline, CDR1 is SGHNT and CDR2 is YYREEE (reference sequence). The CDR3 extends over 15 amino acids. Here the CDR3 reads CASSLGENANTEAFF. The CDR3 coding sequence is TGTGCCAGCAGCTTGGGAGAGAACGCGAACACTGAAGCTTTCTTT.

Only one count was recorded for this clone. The chain couples TRBV5-8 to TRBJ1-5; D is unresolved. Trimming took off 3 bases at V and 0 bases at J, with 10 bases between the two ends. In germline, CDR1 is SGHTS, CDR2 YDEGEE. CDR3 size: 15 residues. The CDR3 region is CASSSRLISNQPQHF. The CDR3 bases are TGTGCCAGCAGCTCCCGACTCATTAGCAATCAGCCCCAGCATTTT.

This clone was seen just once. CDR3 region: CASSIGPPLREQFF. CDR3 nucleotides: TGTGCCAGTAGTATAGGCCCCCCTCTCAGGGAGCAGTTCTTC. This rearrangement joins TRBV19 to TRBJ2-1; no reliable D call. Trimming cost V 1 base and J 10 bases, with 14 bases left between them. The germline gives CDR1 LNHDA, CDR2 SQIVND (reference sequence). This CDR3 is built from 14 residues.

This sequence joins TRBV19 and TRBJ1-2, with TRBD1 as a possible D gene (6 bases). Trimming took off 7 bases at V and 4 bases at J, with 13 bases between the two ends. The CDR3 spans 13 residues. Germline V lookup: CDR1 LNHDA, CDR2 SQIVND (reference sequence). The CDR3 bases are TGTGCCAGTACCCCGGGGGCTGCCTATGGCTACACCTTC. This codes for CASTPGAAYGYTF.

V and J are TRBV6-1 and TRBJ2-1, with TRBD2 matching over 9 bases. Germline V CDR1 and CDR2: MNHNS, SASEGT. The CDR3 covers 14 residues. J was trimmed by 6 bases and V by 5 bases; bases with no gene match: 5. CDR3: CASSLAGLPNEQFF. CDR3 sequence (DNA): TGTGCCAGCAGTCTAGCGGGATTGCCCAATGAGCAGTTCTTC.

This chain connects TRBV29-1 to TRBJ2-1; the match to TRBD1 covers 8 bases. Germline V gene data show CDR1 as SQVTM and CDR2 as ANQGSEA. This CDR3 is built from 13 residues. V gave up 7 bases and J gave up 10 bases; unmatched junction bases: 12. Here the CDR3 reads CSADRASTLEQFF. Written as DNA, the CDR3 is TGCAGCGCGGACAGGGCATCCACCTTAGAGCAGTTCTTC.

This chain joins TRBV7-3 and TRBJ1-1; D uncertain. V was trimmed by 5 bases and J by 0 bases, leaving 7 bases between them. The germline gives CDR1 SGHTA, CDR2 FQGTGA. There are 13 residues in the CDR3. The CDR3 nucleotides read TGTGCCAGCAGCCGCAAAATGAACACTGAAGCTTTCTTT. Amino acid sequence: CASSRKMNTEAFF. The variable domain in full, with the rest retrieved from reference TRBV7-3 and TRBJ1-1, is GAGVSQTPSNKVTEKGKYVELRCDPISGHTALYWYRQSLGQGPEFLIYFQGTGAADDSGLPNDRFFAVRPEGSVSTLKIQRTERGDSAVYLCASSRKMNTEAFFGQGTRLTVV.

The chain links TRBV29-1 to TRBJ2-7, with D possibly called TRBD1 or TRBD2 (6 bases each). Per the germline V gene, CDR1 is SQVTM and CDR2 is ANQGSEA. V shed 4 bases and J shed 2 bases, with 18 bases lying between them. This CDR3 has 15 residues. DNA for the CDR3: TGCAGCGTTGTCGGCGAGGAGGGGGGCCCCTACGAGCAGTACTTC. Its protein product is CSVVGEEGGPYEQYF.